The source of this TCR beta chain is a study of T-cell reconstitution after alpha-beta-depleted transplantation in children. Unique molecular identifiers were incorporated into the prepared TCRbeta library. Via MiXCR, TCRdb re-called the PCR reads, giving one row per CDR3 protein. The repertoire holds over 200,000 distinct CDR3 sequences, with 7% to 9% as singletons. Trimming pared 6 bases from V and 1 base from J, leaving 10 bases between. Per germline, CDR1 DFQATT and CDR2 SNEGSKA (reference sequence). The CDR3 extends over 13 amino acids. The receptor was derived from a male patient under 10 years old who had a stem cell transplant for acute myeloid leukemia, so the T cells may come from the graft donor. This chain links TRBV20-1 with TRBJ2-4; D might be TRBD1 (6 bases). The sample was PBMCs, mostly from graft donor cells, taken 360 days after TCRalphabeta/CD19-depleted stem cell transplant. The CDR3 nucleotides read TGCAGTGCCGCCCAGGGGGCCAAAAACATTCAGTACTTC. Protein product: CSAAQGAKNIQYF.